The rows below give T cell receptor beta chains drawn from one sample of a study of cytomegalovirus exposure and HLA in healthy donors. Sequencing was performed with immunoSEQ multiplex PCR; in TCRdb, only in-frame clones are kept and a portion is missing. The sample records 150,000 to 200,000 clones, 75% to 90% being singletons. Sequencing was carried out using PBMCs. The source is a human donor in good health. CDR3s include the opening cysteine and the closing phenylalanine or tryptophan. A D gene is named only where the DNA matches it firmly. Only some rows state a clone size, as once, few, many or a class for expanded clones.

cdr3_aa,cdr3_nt,j_call,clone_size,d_call,v_call
CASRLTGGRGYTF,TGTGCCAGCAGATTGACAGGGGGACGTGGCTACACCTTC,TRBJ1-2,-,TRBD1,TRBV11-2
CASSLVYDYEQYF,TGTGCCAGCAGTTTAGTTTACGACTACGAGCAGTACTTC,TRBJ2-7,-,-,TRBV27
CASSSADQGIEQYF,TGTGCCAGCAGCTCGGCAGACCAGGGTATCGAGCAGTACTTC,TRBJ2-7,-,-,TRBV13
CASSAPGTGNTGELFF,TGTGCCAGCAGCGCACCCGGGACAGGCAACACCGGGGAGCTGTTTTTT,TRBJ2-2,few,TRBD1,TRBV9
CARSLSGQHGYTF,TGTGCCAGAAGCTTGTCGGGACAGCATGGCTACACCTTC,TRBJ1-2,once,-,TRBV7-5
CASIGGSGGPGQPQHF,TGTGCCAGCATCGGCGGATCAGGGGGACCCGGTCAGCCCCAGCATTTT,TRBJ1-5,-,TRBD1,TRBV6-6
CASSQDPPPSSGVYNEQFF,TGCGCCAGCAGCCAAGATCCCCCCCCGAGCAGCGGGGTATACAATGAGCAGTTCTTC,TRBJ2-1,-,TRBD2,TRBV4-3
CASSPGTSRQETQYF,TGTGCCAGCTCACCCGGGACTAGCCGGCAAGAGACCCAGTACTTC,TRBJ2-5,-,TRBD2,TRBV18
CASSSSGNYGYTF,TGTGCCAGTAGTAGTTCCGGTAACTATGGCTACACCTTC,TRBJ1-2,-,-,TRBV19
CASSLPGGTGVGEQYF,TGCGCCAGCAGCTTGCCGGGGGGGACCGGGGTCGGCGAGCAGTACTTC,TRBJ2-7,-,TRBD2,TRBV5-1
CASSPGTRHTDTQYF,TGTGCCAGCAGCCCCGGGACTCGACACACAGATACGCAGTATTTT,TRBJ2-3,-,-,TRBV11-1
CASSTGGGSYEQYF,TGTGCCAGCAGCACGGGGGGAGGTTCCTACGAGCAGTACTTC,TRBJ2-7,-,TRBD2,TRBV9
CASSPRLAGDYEQYF,TGCGCCAGCAGCCCGAGACTAGCGGGGGACTACGAGCAGTACTTC,TRBJ2-7,-,TRBD2,TRBV4-1
CASSLVTGGRTGELFF,TGCGCCAGCAGCCTTGTTACAGGGGGCAGAACCGGGGAGCTGTTTTTT,TRBJ2-2,-,TRBD1,TRBV5-1
CSVGGGTTFF,-,TRBJ1-1,-,-,TRBV29-1
CASSSIQGSRNEQFF,TGTGCCAGCAGTTCGATACAGGGGTCGCGGAATGAGCAGTTCTTC,TRBJ2-1,-,TRBD1,TRBV27
CASNKQGSLGETQYF,TGTGCCAGTAACAAACAGGGGTCCCTAGGAGAGACCCAGTACTTC,TRBJ2-5,-,TRBD1,TRBV19
CASSSSENEQFF,TGTGCCAGCAGCTCTAGCGAAAATGAGCAGTTCTTC,TRBJ2-1,few,-,TRBV5-4
CASSEVFSGQGGNYGYTF,TGTGCCAGCAGTGAAGTATTCAGCGGACAGGGGGGGAACTATGGCTACACCTTC,TRBJ1-2,-,TRBD1,TRBV2
CASSFSDYGYTF,TGTGCCAGCAGCTTCTCAGACTATGGCTACACCTTC,TRBJ1-2,once,-,TRBV7-8